This TCR beta chain was recovered during a study of immune evolution from preneoplasia to lung adenocarcinoma. Study in general: HLA loss of heterozygosity: about 7% AIS, about 15% MIA, over 30% ADC, none AAH. Overall study results and limits: From normal lung to invasive adenocarcinoma, top clone frequencies appeared to decrease.

TCRdb's table, derived via immunoSEQ multiplex PCR, lists solely in-frame clones and lacks some. The sample carries 8,500 to 13,000 clones, around four fifths recorded once. With respect to this clone: What it recognizes is unknown.

Patient tissue came from resections in Japan or China, 2014–2017. This TCR came from a person aged 70 to 80 with lung adenocarcinoma. Material: FFPE minimally invasive lung adenocarcinoma tissue.

CDR3 region: CASSLATTLAKNIQYF. Written as DNA, the CDR3 is TGTGCCAGCAGCTTAGCGACCACCCTAGCCAAAAACATTCAGTACTTC. J is TRBJ2-4 and V is TRBV7-2, with unresolved D. Germline V CDR1 and CDR2: SGHTA, FQGNSA. CDR3 length equals 16 residues. Trimming cost V 0 bases and J 0 bases, with 9 bases left between them.